These 14 T cell receptor beta chains share one sample of origin, sequenced in a study of regulatory and conventional T cells in RAG deficiency. Clones were sequenced by immunoSEQ multiplex PCR, and TCRdb holds only the in-frame ones, with some missing. The table includes more than 9,000 clones, roughly 90% detected once. Genomic DNA came from blood regulatory T cells gated CD4+ CD25-high CD127-low. These same data were also listed under a study on regulatory T cells. That study reports: Primers: 52 TRBV forward and 13 TRBJ reverse.

Specimen: Tregs sorted from blood. Source of these receptors: a human donor in good health.

CDR3 amino acids: CASSPKSGGELFF. The CDR3 bases are TGTGCCAGCAGCCCGAAGAGCGGCGGGGAGCTGTTTTTT. This rearrangement joins TRBV7-2 to TRBJ2-2; a weak D match, TRBD2 (5 bases). The V end lost 5 bases, the J end lost 7 bases, and 11 bases lay between the germline ends. Looked up from germline, CDR1 is SGHTA and CDR2 is FQGNSA. This CDR3 is 13 amino acids long.

This rearrangement joins TRBV10-3 to TRBJ1-4, with TRBD1 as a possible D gene (6 bases). The germline V and J ends were trimmed by 4 bases and 0 bases, with 15 bases remaining between them. The CDR3 covers 17 residues. The V gene's germline CDR1 is ENHRY and CDR2 SYGVKD. The DNA of the CDR3 is TGTGCCATCAGTGGGACAGCGATGAGCCCAACTAATGAAAAACTGTTTTTT. Translation: CAISGTAMSPTNEKLFF.

The chain employs TRBV19 and TRBJ1-3; no clear D gene. Trimming cost V 3 bases and J 4 bases, with 7 bases left between them. CDR1 is LNHDA, CDR2 SQIVND, per germline (reference sequence). The CDR3 covers 13 residues. The chain's CDR3 is CASSIMTGNTIYF. Here the CDR3 DNA reads TGTGCCAGTAGTATTATGACGGGAAACACCATATATTTT.

The chain is built from TRBV6-1 and TRBJ2-7, with TRBD1 identical over 8 bases. Germline CDR1 reads MNHNS; CDR2 reads SASEGT. CDR3 length: 14 amino acids. With V trimmed by 6 bases and J by 5 bases, 9 bases remained unmatched. CDR3: CASRGTGLGNEQYF. The CDR3 DNA reads as TGTGCCAGCAGGGGGACAGGACTCGGGAACGAGCAGTACTTC.

V usage is TRBV5-6 and J usage is TRBJ2-3, with D possibly matching TRBD1 (5 bases). From germline, CDR1 is SGHDT and CDR2 YYEEEE. V lost 2 bases and J lost 5, with 12 bases in between. This CDR3 is 14 amino acids long. Here the CDR3 DNA reads TGTGCCAGCAGCTTTTGGCAGGGTGTAGATACGCAGTATTTT. Protein sequence: CASSFWQGVDTQYF. Together with reference TRBV5-6 and TRBJ2-3, the CDR3 gives the full variable domain: DAGVTQSPTHLIKTRGQQVTLRCSPKSGHDTVSWYQQALGQGPQFIFQYYEEEERQRGNFPDRFSGHQFPNYSSELNVNALLLGDSALYLCASSFWQGVDTQYFGPGTRLTVL.

V and J are TRBV6-5 and TRBJ2-5, with 7 bases identical to TRBD1. Germline V gene data show CDR1 as MNHEY and CDR2 as SVGAGI. The V gene end was trimmed by 6 bases and the J gene end by 5 bases; junction bases not matched to a gene: 9. The length of the CDR3 is 14 residues. DNA for the CDR3: TGTGCCAGCAGCCATGACAGGGCCACGGAGACCCAGTACTTC. This gives the protein CASSHDRATETQYF.

The chain joins TRBV7-8 to TRBJ2-3, with D hard to call. Trimming removed 1 base at V and 0 bases at J, with 17 bases between. Germline V gene lookup returns CDR1 SGHVS and CDR2 FQNEAQ. The CDR3 spans 18 residues. The CDR3 loop is CASSLGDSALTSTDTQYF. Here the CDR3 DNA reads TGTGCCAGCAGCTTAGGTGATTCGGCCCTCACCAGCACAGATACGCAGTATTTT. Using reference TRBV7-8 and TRBJ2-3 for the parts outside the CDR3, the full variable domain is GAGVSQSPRYKVAKRGQDVALRCDPISGHVSLFWYQQALGQGPEFLTYFQNEAQLDKSGLPSDRFFAERPEGSVSTLKIQRTQQEDSAVYLCASSLGDSALTSTDTQYFGPGTRLTVL.

The rearrangement links TRBV25-1 to TRBJ2-1; D tentatively reads TRBD1 or TRBD2 (5 bases each). The ends were cut back, 3 bases at V and 2 bases at J, with 11 bases in the middle. The CDR3 is made up of 15 amino acids. The V gene's germline CDR1 is MGHDK and CDR2 SYGVNS. The CDR3: CASSEPGPPYNEQFF. The CDR3, as DNA: TGTGCCAGCAGTGAGCCGGGACCCCCCTACAATGAGCAGTTCTTC.

V gene TRBV27 combines with J gene TRBJ1-2; 7 positions agree with TRBD1. The CDR3 is made up of 14 amino acids. The J segment lost 5 bases and the V segment lost 0 bases, leaving 3 bases of the junction unmatched. CDR1 MNHEY and CDR2 SMNVEV come from the germline V gene (reference sequence). This chain's CDR3 is CASSLSPGGYGYTF. CDR3 sequence (DNA): TGTGCCAGCAGTTTATCCCCAGGGGGATATGGCTACACCTTC.

This rearrangement joins TRBV11-2 to TRBJ2-1; 7 positions agree with TRBD1. Germline V gives CDR1 SGHAT, CDR2 FQNNGV. The V and J ends lost 2 bases and 6 bases, in that order; junction bases with no gene match: 10. The CDR3 loop spans 16 amino acids. The CDR3 coding sequence is TGTGCCAGCAGCTTAATGGGTGACAGGGTTGGCAATGAGCAGTTCTTC. It encodes CASSLMGDRVGNEQFF.

V is TRBV11-3 and J is TRBJ2-2; D is ambiguous. V was shortened by 5 bases and J by 0 bases, with 7 bases between the two germline ends. Looked up from germline, CDR1 is SGHNT and CDR2 is YENEEA. The CDR3 has 14 amino acids. This CDR3 reads CASSRAANTGELFF. CDR3 DNA sequence: TGTGCCAGCAGCCGCGCGGCGAACACCGGGGAGCTGTTTTTT.

The chain combines TRBV5-1 with TRBJ2-1; 7 bases align to TRBD1. The junction had 14 bases not matched to a gene; V was cut back by 4 bases and J by 7 bases. Germline assignment: CDR1 SGHRS and CDR2 YFSETQ. The CDR3 runs to 16 residues. The CDR3 DNA sequence: TGCGCCAGCAGCGGGGGACAGTTCGCCTCTGAGAATGAGCAGTTCTTC. Protein product: CASSGGQFASENEQFF.

The J gene is TRBJ2-7, the V gene TRBV28; TRBD2 might be the D (6 bases). Germline V lookup: CDR1 MDHEN, CDR2 SYDVKM. Trimming removed 3 bases from V and 6 bases from J, with 18 bases in between. The CDR3 runs to 15 residues. The DNA of the CDR3 is TGTGCCAGCAGTTTTCCGGGGGACCCCTTGGGCGAGCAGTACTTC. Translating it yields CASSFPGDPLGEQYF. Full variable domain (remainder filled in from reference TRBV28 and TRBJ2-7): DVKVTQSSRYLVKRTGEKVFLECVQDMDHENMFWYRQDPGLGLRLIYFSYDVKMKEKGDIPEGYSVSREKKERFSLILESASTNQTSMYLCASSFPGDPLGEQYFGPGTRLTVT.

The chain employs TRBV15 and TRBJ1-4, with a tentative D call TRBD1 (6 bases). This CDR3 is 16 amino acids long. The V end was cut by 1 base, the J end by 2 bases, with 11 bases between. Germline CDR1 LNHNV, CDR2 YYDKDF (reference sequence). The CDR3 coding sequence is TGTGCCACCAGCAGAGGAGGGGGGGCGACTAATGAAAAACTGTTTTTT. As protein: CATSRGGGATNEKLFF. Combining the CDR3 with reference TRBV15 and TRBJ1-4 gives the whole variable domain DAMVIQNPRYQVTQFGKPVTLSCSQTLNHNVMYWYQQKSSQAPKLLFHYYDKDFNNEADTPDNFQSRRPNTSFCFLDIRSPGLGDTAMYLCATSRGGGATNEKLFFGSGTQLSVL.